This T cell receptor beta chain stems from a study of shared clonotypes between healthy human individuals (dated by TCRdb to 2020 to 2021). About the investigation overall: Two women and a few men aged 18 to 49 years were included in the cohort. To increase sequencing depth and limit assay-specific biases, different laboratories used diverse techniques to prepare libraries and sequence TCR repertoires. Between about 0.8 and 9 billion PBMCs per donor were obtained by leukapheresis. Per donor, three plates each were used for CD4 naive and CD4 memory, two for CD8 naive, and one for CD8 memory. To estimate repertoire size and how much clonotype sharing occurs between individuals, the study deeply sequenced the blood TCR repertoires of five healthy adults.

This clone has only a few counts. The clone's antigen remains unknown. Qualities for individual bases were not recorded, and no much larger clone is one base off. The paper as a whole reports these results and caveats: Around 5.4% of naive CD4, around 3.6% of naive CD8, about 2.5% of memory CD4, and about 0.4% of memory CD8 clonotypes were shared across several donors. Higher generation probabilities were observed for clonotypes shared by all four sorted-subset donors than for non-shared clonotypes. Pairwise subsampling led to the expectation that sequencing depth would affect the degree of clonotype sharing among donors. Rarefaction of sorted-subset datasets indicated incomplete sequencing despite the large sequencing depth. Because the study included only a small number of donors, the genetic and exposure-history diversity represented was limited. Sampling was limited to blood, and TCR repertoires in tissue likely differ from TCR repertoires in blood. Naive subsets generally had larger estimated clonotype richness than memory subsets.

Using the deep immunoSEQ assay, multiplex PCR amplified TCR CDR3 regions from genomic DNA. Genomic DNA extracted from each cell subset was distributed evenly over all wells of several immunoSEQ 96-well plates, and each plate served as one replicate. For sorted subsets, around 200 ng genomic DNA, equal to 30,000 to 35,000 T cell genomes, was loaded into each replicate PCR. The purified libraries were quantified using a Qubit 3.0 fluorometer, sized with a Bioanalyzer 2100, and then quantified again using the KAPA Library Quantification kit. Each immunoSEQ 96-well plate was sequenced on its own single-read 150-cycle Illumina NextSeq 550 flow cell. Concerning the study's data processing: Because the immunoSEQ output held only junctional sequences and lacked quality scores, the filtering could not match the filtering applied to full-length reads. To assign V/J genes and CDR3, sequences were annotated using PyIR, a Python wrapper for IgBLAST v1.9, with IMGT germline references. Reads were removed for weak V/J assignments (E-value above 1e-6), missing CDR3, stop codons, out-of-frame junctions, or ambiguous translated residues. A V3J clonotype was defined by an identical inferred V gene, J gene, and CDR3 amino acid sequence. To compute the percentage overlap between repertoires, the number of shared unique clonotypes was divided by the size of the smaller repertoire. Repertoire richness was assessed with RTK rarefaction, the Chao1 estimator, and Recon v2.1 estimates of unobserved clonotypes. OLGA was used to compute generation probabilities for all TCRbeta clonotypes that the gDNA method yielded from a handful of donors. TCRdb re-hosts the immuneACCESS table, in-frame sequences only. Its copies lack some clones; in the studies checked, an unresolved V gene accounts for under half of them, and the cause for the rest is not known. V and J calls and clone size follow that table, whereas D and trimming were derived from the DNA. Across this sample there are nearly 750,000 clones, with about two thirds seen only once. The top ten hold approximately 1.7% of the sample.

The donors were healthy, HIV-negative adults who had no recently reported acute infections or vaccinations. Every donor was a Caucasian adult living in Nashville, Tennessee, USA. CD4+ T cells were enriched through magnetic negative selection, after which naive cells were positively selected on CD45RA and the remaining negative fraction served as the memory subset. Blood was collected by leukapheresis, and PBMCs were isolated by Ficoll-Histopaque density gradient centrifugation and then cryopreserved in liquid nitrogen vapor phase. Analytical flow cytometry was used to check the purity and quantity of each magnetically sorted T cell population. Genomic DNA was isolated from each sorted fraction and quantified by UV absorbance on a Nanodrop 2000c. The CDR3 covers 17 residues, taking in both the cysteine and the phenylalanine. The kept DNA is CDR3 alone, 51 bases in frame from the first base. The germline V gene gives CDR1 as SNHLY and CDR2 as FYNNEI. V lost 5 bases and J lost 0 bases, and the count of bases not matched to a germline gene is 8.

The TCR sequence derives from a woman in her twenties or thirties in good health. This chain is built from TRBV2 and TRBJ2-2; a stretch of 8 junction bases matches TRBD2. Sequenced: memory CD4+ T cells sorted from blood. Per the publication, the cell subset or site label means: CD45RA-negative fraction. The DNA sequence reads TGTGCCAGCAGTAGGGAGACTAGCGCCTCGAACACCGGGGAGCTGTTTTTT. This translates into CASSRETSASNTGELFF.